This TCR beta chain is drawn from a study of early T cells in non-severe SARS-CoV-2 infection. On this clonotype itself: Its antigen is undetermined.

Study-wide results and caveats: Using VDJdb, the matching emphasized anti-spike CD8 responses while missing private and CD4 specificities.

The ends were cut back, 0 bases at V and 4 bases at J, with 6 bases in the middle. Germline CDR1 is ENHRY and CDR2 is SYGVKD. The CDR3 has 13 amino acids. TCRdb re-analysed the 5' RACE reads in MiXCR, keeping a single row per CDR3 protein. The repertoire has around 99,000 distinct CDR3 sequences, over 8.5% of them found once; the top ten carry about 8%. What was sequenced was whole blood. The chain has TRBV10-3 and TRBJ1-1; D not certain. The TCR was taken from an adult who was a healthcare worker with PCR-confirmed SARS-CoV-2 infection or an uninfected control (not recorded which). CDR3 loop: CAISESTVTEAFF. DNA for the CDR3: TGTGCCATCAGTGAGTCCACAGTCACTGAAGCTTTCTTT.